This TCR beta chain was sequenced during a study of OX40 agonist ivuxolimab in advanced cancers. At the level of the whole study: Ivuxolimab was a fully human IgG2 agonistic monoclonal antibody targeting the costimulatory receptor OX40 (CD134). Intravenous ivuxolimab was administered to patients every 2 weeks at six dose levels: 0.01, 0.1, 0.3, 1.5, 3 and 10 mg/kg. Among the 52 dose-escalation patients, some 20 had hepatocellular carcinoma, some 15 melanoma, 9 renal cell carcinoma and 9 head and neck cancer. A male proportion of roughly 80% and a mean age of 60 years, ranging from about 23 to 79, were recorded for the dose-escalation cohort. Patients were allowed to have had prior anti-PD-1, anti-PD-L1 or anti-CTLA-4 therapy, and roughly two fifths of the dose-escalation patients had been treated with checkpoint inhibitors. Partial responses occurred in three dose-escalation patients: two with cutaneous melanoma and one with hepatocellular carcinoma. The purpose of peripheral TCRbeta sequencing was to test whether ivuxolimab changed TCR sequence diversity and led to clonal T-cell expansion. The paper covers the monotherapy dose-escalation part of the phase I ivuxolimab trial, which included N of about 51 patients. The study at large found these results: At doses of 0.1 to 3.0 mg/kg, clonal expansion of both CD4+ and CD8+ blood T cells was observed from baseline to week 6. Antigen specificity was not determined for the clonally expanded peripheral T cells. Low levels of normalized T-cell clonal expansion were also seen in some patients who did not respond. In the 0.1-3.0 mg/kg groups, partial responders were among the patients with the lowest normalized peripheral clonal expansion, particularly in CD8+ T cells. After ivuxolimab, CD8+ T cells had more expanded clones than CD4+ T cells on average.

For sequencing of the TCRbeta CDR3 region, genomic DNA was extracted from the sorted cells. The immunoSEQ Assay was used for sequencing of TCRbeta CDR3 regions. TCRdb took this table from immuneACCESS and kept in-frame rearrangements with V and J called. Such tables lack part of the clones; where checked against another copy, unresolved V genes explain under half of the gap, and the rest is unexplained. Across this sample there are 20,000 to 30,000 clones, with around 82% seen only once. About 1.3% of the sample goes to the ten largest clones. A word on this clone: Its binding antigen is unknown. Nothing much larger sits one base from this clone, and base qualities are not available.

The trial excluded patients who had a history of autoimmune disease or were on systemic immunosuppression. Peripheral blood for TCR sequencing was collected from all dose cohorts at baseline, on cycle 4 day 1, and on cycle 7 day 1. Samples were obtained from an open-label, multicenter, first-in-human phase I dose-escalation trial of ivuxolimab. Adults with locally advanced or metastatic melanoma, renal cell carcinoma, hepatocellular carcinoma or head and neck squamous cell carcinoma were enrolled in the trial. Before TCR sequencing, CD4+ T cells and CD8+ T cells were sorted from peripheral blood as separate populations. The receptor was derived from an adult with an advanced solid tumor such as melanoma, head and neck, liver or kidney cancer. The sequencing used CD4+ or CD8+ T cells sorted from blood, collected in a trial of the OX40 agonist ivuxolimab.

The CDR3 region has the sequence CASSPSSTDTQYF. The DNA sequence is TGTGCCAGCAGCCCTAGCAGCACAGATACGCAGTATTTT. The chain is assembled from TRBV7-2 and TRBJ2-3, and perhaps TRBD2 as D gene, on 5 matching bases. The CDR3, from cysteine to phenylalanine, totals 13 residues. CDR3 DNA is the only sequence kept; it has 39 bases, read in frame from the first base. V was cut back by 5 bases and J by 0 bases, leaving a gap of 6 bases between them. Sequences SGHTA (CDR1) and FQGNSA (CDR2) are obtained from the germline V gene.